This record concerns one TCR beta chain sequence. Assay used: immunoSEQ multiplex PCR; TCRdb lists only in-frame clones, some missing. Of under 20,000 clones in the sample, about 89% were seen once. The data were obtained in a study of T cells in localized non-small cell lung cancer. CDR3 size: 14 residues. V shed 5 bases and J 10 bases; nucleotides not matched to a gene: 6. In germline, CDR1 is SEHNR, CDR2 FQNEAQ (reference sequence). The source is a woman between 40 and 69 years old with stage I lung adenocarcinoma. The genes are TRBV7-9 and TRBJ1-6; TRBD1 agrees at 9 bases. This material consisted of peripheral blood, taken before any cancer treatment. This CDR3 reads CASSGTGLLSPLHF. CDR3 coding DNA: TGTGCCAGCAGCGGGACAGGGTTACTGTCACCCCTCCACTTT.